This TCR beta chain is from a study of breast tumors, draining lymph nodes, adjacent tissues. Breast cancer patients provided tissue from their axillary draining lymph nodes. TCRdb used MiXCR to reprocess the multiplex PCR reads, holding one entry per CDR3 protein. The table has roughly 260,000 distinct CDR3 sequences, over 30% seen once. The CDR3 extends over 15 amino acids. The V gene end was trimmed by 0 bases and the J gene end by 4 bases; junction bases not matched to a gene: 3. This clonotype was detected many times. The sample consisted of axillary lymph node tissue. The V call is TRBV12-3 or TRBV12-4, the J call TRBJ2-7, with 10 positions matching TRBD2. The sequence was obtained from a female donor with breast cancer. Some clones in this sample may be carry-over from other donors' samples. The CDR3 is CASSLASSGSYEQYF. The CDR3 nucleotides are TGTGCCAGCAGTTTAGCGTCTAGCGGGAGTTACGAGCAGTACTTC.